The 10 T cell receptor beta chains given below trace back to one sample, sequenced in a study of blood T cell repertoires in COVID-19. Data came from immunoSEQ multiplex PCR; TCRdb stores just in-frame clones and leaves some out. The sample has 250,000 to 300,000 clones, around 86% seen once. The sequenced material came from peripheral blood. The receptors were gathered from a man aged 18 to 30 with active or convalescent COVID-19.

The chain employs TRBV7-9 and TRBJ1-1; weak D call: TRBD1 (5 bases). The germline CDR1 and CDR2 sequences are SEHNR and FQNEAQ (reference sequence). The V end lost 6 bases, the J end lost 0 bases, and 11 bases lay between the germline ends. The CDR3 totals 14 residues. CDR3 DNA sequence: TGTGCCAGCAGTTTCACAGGAGTGAACACTGAAGCTTTCTTT. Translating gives CASSFTGVNTEAFF.

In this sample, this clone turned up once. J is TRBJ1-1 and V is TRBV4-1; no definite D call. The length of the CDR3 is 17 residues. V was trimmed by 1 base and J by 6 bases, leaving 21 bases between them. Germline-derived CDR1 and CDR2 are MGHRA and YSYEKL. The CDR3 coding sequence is TGCGCCAGCAGCCAAGGTCCTGGACTCCGGGCTGATGCTGAAGCTTTCTTT. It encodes CASSQGPGLRADAEAFF.

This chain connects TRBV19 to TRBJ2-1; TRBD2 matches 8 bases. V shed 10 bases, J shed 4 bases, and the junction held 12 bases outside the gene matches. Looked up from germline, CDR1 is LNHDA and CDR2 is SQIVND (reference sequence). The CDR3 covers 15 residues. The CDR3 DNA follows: TGTGCCACCCAATGGGGCGGGGGGCCTTACAATGAGCAGTTCTTC. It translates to CATQWGGGPYNEQFF.

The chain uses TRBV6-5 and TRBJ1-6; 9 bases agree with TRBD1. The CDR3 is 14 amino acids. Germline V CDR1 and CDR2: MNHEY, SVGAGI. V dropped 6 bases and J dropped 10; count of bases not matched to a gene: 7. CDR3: CASSRGQGASPLHF. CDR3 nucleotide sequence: TGTGCCAGCAGCCGGGGACAGGGAGCATCACCCCTCCACTTT.

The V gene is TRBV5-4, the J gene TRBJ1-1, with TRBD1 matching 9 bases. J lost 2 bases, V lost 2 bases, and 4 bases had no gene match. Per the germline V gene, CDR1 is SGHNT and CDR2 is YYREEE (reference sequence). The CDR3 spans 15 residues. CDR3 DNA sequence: TGTGCCAGCAGCTTCCCGACAGGGGGTAACACTGAAGCTTTCTTT. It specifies CASSFPTGGNTEAFF.

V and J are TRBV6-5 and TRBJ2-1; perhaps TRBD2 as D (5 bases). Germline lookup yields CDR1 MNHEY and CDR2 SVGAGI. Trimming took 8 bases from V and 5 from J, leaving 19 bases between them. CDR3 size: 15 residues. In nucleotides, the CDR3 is TGTGCCAGCTCCGGCGCGGAGAGGAGGAACAATGAGCAGTTCTTC. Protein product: CASSGAERRNNEQFF.

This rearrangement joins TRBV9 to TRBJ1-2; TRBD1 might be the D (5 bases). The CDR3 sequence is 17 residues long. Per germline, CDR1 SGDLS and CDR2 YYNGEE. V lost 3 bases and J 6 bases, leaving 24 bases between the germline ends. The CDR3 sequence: CASSAGGSQYSWDGYTF. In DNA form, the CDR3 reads TGTGCCAGCAGCGCCGGGGGGAGCCAGTACTCATGGGATGGCTACACCTTC.

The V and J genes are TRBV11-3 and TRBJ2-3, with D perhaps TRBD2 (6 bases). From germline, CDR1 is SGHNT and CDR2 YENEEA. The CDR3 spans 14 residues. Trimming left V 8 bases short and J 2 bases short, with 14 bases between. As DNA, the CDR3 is TGTGCCAGCCGTGGTCGACTAGACACAGATACGCAGTATTTT. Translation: CASRGRLDTDTQYF.

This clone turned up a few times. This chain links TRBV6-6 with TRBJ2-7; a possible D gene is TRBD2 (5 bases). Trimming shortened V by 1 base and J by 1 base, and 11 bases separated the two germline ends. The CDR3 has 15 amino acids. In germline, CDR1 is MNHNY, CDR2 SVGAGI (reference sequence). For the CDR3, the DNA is TGTGCCAGCAGTTACTTCACAGCGGAGTCCTACGAGCAGTACTTC. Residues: CASSYFTAESYEQYF.

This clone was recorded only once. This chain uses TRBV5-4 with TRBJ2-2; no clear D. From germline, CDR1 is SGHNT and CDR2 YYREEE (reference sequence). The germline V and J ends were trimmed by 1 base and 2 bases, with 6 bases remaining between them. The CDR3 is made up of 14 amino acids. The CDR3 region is CASSLRGNTGELFF. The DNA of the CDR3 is TGTGCCAGCAGCTTGAGAGGAAACACCGGGGAGCTGTTTTTT.